The rows below give T cell receptor beta chains drawn from one sample of a study of beta chain features in type 1 diabetes. Sequencing was performed with immunoSEQ multiplex PCR; in TCRdb, only in-frame clones are kept and a portion is missing. The table lists about 700,000 clones, around an eighth of them singletons. The source material was naive CD4+ T cells from blood. The receptors come from a man between 18 and 35 years old with type 1 diabetes. The CDR3 runs from the conserved cysteine through the conserved F or W. A D gene is named only where the DNA matches it firmly. Clone size appears in some rows only: once, few, many, or a class for an expanded clone.

j_gene	abundance	v_gene	d_gene	CDR3nt	CDR3aa
TRBJ2-3	few	TRBV4-1	NA	TGCGCCAGCAGCCAAACAGGGACATACACAGATACGCAGTATTTT	CASSQTGTYTDTQYF
TRBJ1-1	NA	TRBV9	TRBD1	TGTGCCAGCAGCGTAGATCCAGGGGGGCCAGCTGAAGCTTTCTTT	CASSVDPGGPAEAFF
TRBJ2-5	few	TRBV9	NA	TGTGCCAGCAGCGTGACCCCAGGGGTATCAGAGACCCAGTACTTC	CASSVTPGVSETQYF
TRBJ1-1	few	TRBV28	NA	TGTGCCAGCAGCCTGTCACCTACTGAAGCTTTCTTT	CASSLSPTEAFF
TRBJ2-1	NA	TRBV5-1	NA	TGCGCCAGCAGCTTGGACGTGCCCCCCTACAATGAGCAGTTCTTC	CASSLDVPPYNEQFF
TRBJ2-3	few	TRBV28	TRBD2	TGTGCCAGCAGTTTACCTAGCGGGGGCTCCCCACTATACACAGATACGCAGTATTTT	CASSLPSGGSPLYTDTQYF
TRBJ1-2	few	TRBV13	NA	TGTGCCAGCAGCTTAGTATTTGGGAGGACATCTAACTATGGCTACACCTTC	CASSLVFGRTSNYGYTF
TRBJ1-4	NA	TRBV21-1	NA	TGTGCCAGCAGCAAAGTAAGAGGGTCCGTTAATGAAAAACTGTTTTTT	CASSKVRGSVNEKLFF
TRBJ2-3	NA	TRBV30	TRBD1	TGTGCCTACGGACAGGGGATGAGCACAGATACGCAGTATTTT	CAYGQGMSTDTQYF
TRBJ1-1	few	TRBV5-4	NA	TGTGCCAGCGGACCTATCATGAACACTGAAGCTTTCTTT	CASGPIMNTEAFF
TRBJ1-6	few	TRBV19	NA	TGTGCCAGTAGTATAGATCTTAACAGGGCGAATTCACCCCTCCACTTT	CASSIDLNRANSPLHF
TRBJ2-7	few	TRBV5-1	NA	TGCGCCAGCAGCTCGGGGACGATCGGATCCTACGAGCAGTACTTC	CASSSGTIGSYEQYF
TRBJ1-1	few	TRBV10-3	NA	TGTGCCATCAGTGAAAGTATGAACACTGAAGCTTTCTTT	CAISESMNTEAFF
TRBJ1-2	NA	TRBV7-9	NA	TGTGCCAGCACCTTCCCCCCCAACTATGGCTACACCTTC	CASTFPPNYGYTF
TRBJ1-5	NA	TRBV6-1	NA	TGTGCCAGCAGTGAGATAGGGCCCCAGCATTTT	CASSEIGPQHF
TRBJ2-3	few	TRBV5-1	NA	TGCGCCAGCAGCTTGGAGTATCGGGGGACAGATACGCAGTATTTT	CASSLEYRGTDTQYF
TRBJ2-5	few	TRBV10-2	NA	TGCGCCAGCAGTGAGTCGTATATCACAGGAGCAAAAGAGACCCAGTACTTC	CASSESYITGAKETQYF
TRBJ2-3	NA	TRBV4-1	TRBD2	TGCGCCAGCAGCCCGTCCCGGACTAGCGGGGGGGCAGATACGCAGTATTTT	CASSPSRTSGGADTQYF
TRBJ2-3	few	TRBV7-8	NA	TGTGCCAGCAGCTCGGGGGGCACAGATACGCAGTATTTT	CASSSGGTDTQYF
TRBJ2-5	NA	TRBV14	TRBD2	TGTGCCAGCAGCCAAGATCTCCGGGGGGGTGCAGAGACCCAGTACTTC	CASSQDLRGGAETQYF
TRBJ2-3	few	TRBV5-1	NA	TGCGCCAGCAGCTTGAAGGTATCCACAGATACGCAGTATTTT	CASSLKVSTDTQYF
TRBJ2-5	few	TRBV30	NA	TGTGCCTGGGGTGATCAGGGAAAAGAGACCCAGTACTTC	CAWGDQGKETQYF
TRBJ2-3	few	TRBV29-1	NA	TGCAGCGTTGTGGTCTCAGCTACAGATACGCAGTATTTT	CSVVVSATDTQYF
TRBJ2-5	few	TRBV5-1	NA	TGCGCCAGCAGCTTGGGTCAAGAGACCCAGTACTTC	CASSLGQETQYF
TRBJ1-4	NA	TRBV30	NA	TGTGCCTGGACCCGGGGGCTAGCTAATGAAAAACTGTTTTTT	CAWTRGLANEKLFF
TRBJ2-1	NA	TRBV7-3	NA	TGTGCCAGCAGCCTTAACAGGGTTTTAAATGAGCAGTTCTTC	CASSLNRVLNEQFF
TRBJ2-1	few	TRBV13	NA	TGTGCCAGCACCCAGATCTACAATGAGCAGTTCTTC	CASTQIYNEQFF
TRBJ1-6	NA	TRBV28	TRBD1	TGTGCCAGCAGTCTCGGACAGGGTTTTGGGGTCAATTCACCCCTCCACTTT	CASSLGQGFGVNSPLHF
TRBJ1-2	few	TRBV9	NA	TGTGCCAGCAGTACCACCGGCTCTAGCTACTATGGCTACACCTTC	CASSTTGSSYYGYTF
TRBJ2-7	few	TRBV30	TRBD1	TGTGCCTGGAGTGTCTCACCGGGACAGCCTTCCTACGAGCAGTACTTC	CAWSVSPGQPSYEQYF
TRBJ1-4	few	TRBV6-5	TRBD1	TGTGCCAGCAGTTTGGGGACAGTTCTGGACGAAAAACTGTTTTTT	CASSLGTVLDEKLFF